A selection of T cell receptor beta chains follows, all from one sample in a study of cytomegalovirus exposure and HLA in healthy donors. Method: immunoSEQ multiplex PCR; TCRdb's copy keeps in-frame clones and lacks some. The table gives approximately 190,000 clones; the top ten clones make up less than 0.9% of it. The sequenced sample consisted of PBMCs. These receptors were collected from a boy between 10 and 17 years old in good health and CMV-seronegative. Each CDR3 is given with its conserved first and last residue. D genes are given only for firm matches.

J | D | V | DNA | CDR3
TRBJ2-2 | TRBD1 | TRBV5-1 | TGCGCCAGCAGCCATCGGGACAGGCTGAACACCGGGGAGCTGTTTTTT | CASSHRDRLNTGELFF
TRBJ2-3 | TRBD2 | TRBV2 | TGTGCCAGCCAGACCGATAAACTAGCGGGGCTAGATACGCAGTATTTT | CASQTDKLAGLDTQYF
TRBJ1-6 | TRBD1 | TRBV6-5 | TGTGCCAGCAGTTACCAGGGGGTTTATAATTCACCCCTCCACTTT | CASSYQGVYNSPLHF
TRBJ2-6 | . | TRBV6-6 | TGTGCCAGCACCGGGGGACTGTACTCTGGGGCCAACGTCCTGACTTTC | CASTGGLYSGANVLTF
TRBJ2-1 | . | TRBV5-6 | TGTGCCAGCAGCTGGGGAGTTGAGCAGTTCTTC | CASSWGVEQFF
TRBJ2-7 | . | TRBV30 | TGTGCCTGGTCTATGGCCTACGAGCAGTACTTC | CAWSMAYEQYF
TRBJ2-7 | . | TRBV11-2 | TGTGCCAGCAGCTCGGTACGACAGGTCTACGAGCAGTACTTC | CASSSVRQVYEQYF
TRBJ2-1 | TRBD2 | TRBV30 | TGTGCCTGGAGTGGCGGACTAGCGGGGGGCCTTAGCTCCTACAATGAGCAGTTCTTC | CAWSGGLAGGLSSYNEQFF
TRBJ2-7 | TRBD1 | TRBV9 | TGTGCCAGCAGCGTAGGGACAGGGATCTACGAGCAGTACTTC | CASSVGTGIYEQYF
TRBJ1-1 | . | TRBV7-9 | TGTGCCAGCAGCTTAGATGCGGTGAACACTGAAGCTTTCTTT | CASSLDAVNTEAFF
TRBJ2-5 | TRBD1 | TRBV9 | TGTGCCAGCAGCGTGCAAGGACAGGGGGCGGGTGAGACCCAGTACTTC | CASSVQGQGAGETQYF
TRBJ2-5 | . | TRBV21-1 | TGTGCCAGCAGCAAGCGGGGGGGCCAAGAGACCCAGTACTTC | CASSKRGGQETQYF
TRBJ2-7 | . | TRBV7-9 | TGTGCCAGCAGCTTCTACCCCCAAACAGTCGAGCAGTACTTC | CASSFYPQTVEQYF
TRBJ1-6 | . | TRBV5-5 | TGTGCCAGCAGCCCAATGGTCGGTTCACCCCTCCACTTT | CASSPMVGSPLHF
TRBJ2-5 | . | TRBV7-2 | TGTGCCAGCAGCATTAGTGGCTCCCCCCCGGGGACCCAGTACTTC | CASSISGSPPGTQYF
TRBJ2-4 | TRBD1 | TRBV15 | TGTGCCACCAGCAGAGATCAGGGGGCTGCCAAAAACATTCAGTACTTC | CATSRDQGAAKNIQYF
TRBJ2-2 | . | TRBV7-9 | TGTGCCAGCAGCCCCCGACAAGCCGGGGAGCTGTTTTTT | CASSPRQAGELFF
TRBJ1-5 | . | TRBV19 | TGTGCCAGTAGTTCAGGACAGCCCCAGCATTTT | CASSSGQPQHF
TRBJ2-3 | . | TRBV6-6 | TGTGCCAGCAGTTACTCCCGGGACACGAATACGCAGTATTTT | CASSYSRDTNTQYF
TRBJ2-7 | TRBD1 | TRBV5-8 | TGTGCCAGCAGCTTCCGGGACAGGGGAACCTACGAGCAGTACTTC | CASSFRDRGTYEQYF
TRBJ2-4 | . | TRBV14 | TGTGCCAGCAGCCAAGCCTATACAGGGCCCAAAAACATTCAGTACTTC | CASSQAYTGPKNIQYF
TRBJ2-7 | . | TRBV15 | TGTGCCACCAGCAGAGAGGGCAGGGAGGTGGACGAGCAGTACTTC | CATSREGREVDEQYF
TRBJ2-7 | TRBD2 | TRBV9 | TGTGCCAGCAGCGTGGGTCAGGGAGGGGTGGACGAGCAGTACTTC | CASSVGQGGVDEQYF
TRBJ1-6 | TRBD1 | TRBV6-1 | TGTGCCAGCAACCCGGGACAGATGTATTCACCCCTCCACTTT | CASNPGQMYSPLHF
TRBJ1-2 | . | TRBV20-1 | TGCAGTGCTAGCATGGGAGGAAGCTACACCTTC | CSASMGGSYTF
TRBJ2-3 | . | TRBV9 | TGTGCCAGCAGCGTGATAGGGGCCACAGATACGCAGTATTTT | CASSVIGATDTQYF
TRBJ2-3 | TRBD2 | TRBV19 | TGTGCCAGTAGTCCGGGACTAGCGGGGGGGCCTCGCGAGTATTTT | CASSPGLAGGPREYF
TRBJ2-2 | TRBD1 | TRBV2 | TGTGCCAGCAGCCTTACCCCCCCGGGACAGGCGGCCGGGGAGCTGTTTTTT | CASSLTPPGQAAGELFF
TRBJ1-5 | . | TRBV30 | TGTGCCTGGAGTGTTCAGGGAATTCAGCCCCAGCATTTT | CAWSVQGIQPQHF
TRBJ2-2 | TRBD2 | TRBV4-1 | TGCGCCAGCAGCCGGTATGGTCTAGCGGCGAACACCGGGGAGCTGTTTTTT | CASSRYGLAANTGELFF
TRBJ2-3 | TRBD2 | TRBV4-1 | TGCGCCAGCAGCTCCCCCGGGTTAGCGGGGGCCACAGATACGCAGTATTTT | CASSSPGLAGATDTQYF
TRBJ1-1 | TRBD1 | TRBV11-2 | TGTGCCAGCAGGACACAGGGGATCAACACTGAAGCTTTCTTT | CASRTQGINTEAFF
TRBJ2-1 | . | TRBV5-1 | TGCGCCAGCAGCTTGCGAGAGGGCGGCGAATACAATGAGCAGTTCTTC | CASSLREGGEYNEQFF
TRBJ1-6 | . | TRBV7-3 | TGTGTCAGCAGCTTGGGACTGGGAAATTCACCCCTCCACTTT | CVSSLGLGNSPLHF
TRBJ2-7 | TRBD1 | TRBV13 | TGTGCCAGCAGCTCGGGGACAGTAACATACGAGCAGTACTTC | CASSSGTVTYEQYF
TRBJ1-1 | . | TRBV7-3 | TGTGCCAGCAGCTTAGCAGGGTTCACTGAAGCTTTCTTT | CASSLAGFTEAFF
TRBJ2-7 | TRBD2 | TRBV5-1 | TGCGCCAGCAGCTCCCCCTGGGGCGGGGGGGCTCCGGGGGAGCAGTACTTC | CASSSPWGGGAPGEQYF
TRBJ2-7 | . | TRBV27 | TGTGCCAGCAGTTTGAACGGGGCCTACGAGCAGTACTTC | CASSLNGAYEQYF
TRBJ1-4 | . | TRBV6-5 | TGTGCCAGCAGCCCAACCACAGGGTCGGGTGAAAAACTGTTTTTT | CASSPTTGSGEKLFF
TRBJ1-5 | . | TRBV11-2 | TGTGCCAGCAGCTTAGGTTACGGGGAACAGCCCCAGCATTTT | CASSLGYGEQPQHF
TRBJ2-3 | . | TRBV7-6 | TGTGCCAGCAGCCTCTCCGCGTCTAGCACAGATACGCAGTATTTT | CASSLSASSTDTQYF
TRBJ2-1 | . | TRBV6-1 | TGTGCCAGCTACTCGGACGAAGTGGGGCGCTATGAGCAGTTCTTC | CASYSDEVGRYEQFF
TRBJ1-1 | . | TRBV27 | TGTGCCAGCAGTGATACAGGGATGAACACTGAAGCTTTCTTT | CASSDTGMNTEAFF
TRBJ1-4 | . | TRBV9 | TGTGCCAGCAGCTTGGGGGGGCGATCGGAAAAACTGTTTTTT | CASSLGGRSEKLFF
TRBJ1-1 | . | TRBV5-1 | TGCGCCAGCGCGGTGGGGCGCATTGGTTCTGAAGCTTTCTTT | CASAVGRIGSEAFF
TRBJ1-5 | . | TRBV2 | TGTGCCAGCAGTGAAAGGGACTTTTATAGCAATCAGCCCCAGCATTTT | CASSERDFYSNQPQHF
TRBJ2-5 | TRBD1 | TRBV7-9 | TGTGCCAGCAGCGGGGGGCGGGGACAGGGGTTACGGGAGACCCAGTACTTC | CASSGGRGQGLRETQYF
TRBJ1-1 | . | TRBV6-5 | TGTGCCAGCAGTTGGGGGGAAGACACTGAAGCTTTCTTT | CASSWGEDTEAFF